These T cell receptor beta chains were read from a single sample in a study of T cell responses to AZD1222 COVID-19 vaccine. Sequenced by immunoSEQ multiplex PCR; TCRdb stores in-frame clones only, minus some. This sample has around 120,000 clones; roughly 93% occur once, and the top ten carry around 1.6%. The sequencing used peripheral blood, collected 28 days after the second AZD1222 dose. These receptors were taken from an adult who received the AZD1222 COVID-19 vaccine. Each CDR3 is given with its conserved first and last residue. Fields, in order: clone size, J gene, D gene, V gene, CDR3 protein, CDR3 DNA. A D gene is named only where the DNA matches it firmly. The size of a clone is reported for some rows only, either as once, few or many, or as a class for expanded clones.

>.|TRBJ2-6|.|TRBV29-1
CSAEGGGANVLTF
TGCAGCGCCGAAGGAGGAGGGGCCAACGTCCTGACTTTC
>.|TRBJ1-2|TRBD1|TRBV6-5
CASRETGDDGYTF
TGTGCCAGCAGGGAGACAGGGGACGATGGCTACACCTTC
>.|TRBJ2-3|TRBD2|TRBV7-9
CASSLIWTSGRAVADTQYF
TGTGCCAGCAGCTTAATATGGACTAGCGGGAGGGCCGTGGCAGATACGCAGTATTTT
>once|TRBJ1-1|TRBD1|TRBV28
CASTRGGDTEAFF
TGTGCCAGCACCAGGGGGGGGGACACTGAAGCTTTCTTT
>.|TRBJ2-1|TRBD2|TRBV9
CASSVGTSGTNEQFF
TGTGCCAGCAGCGTAGGAACTAGCGGGACAAATGAGCAGTTCTTC
>.|TRBJ2-7|.|TRBV12-3/TRBV12-4
CASSFQYEQYF
TGTGCCAGCAGTTTTCAGTACGAGCAGTACTTC
>.|TRBJ1-6|.|TRBV19
CASSIGPGSSYNSPLHF
TGTGCCAGTAGTATTGGACCCGGGAGCTCCTATAATTCACCCCTCCACTTT
>.|TRBJ1-5|TRBD1|TRBV4-1
CASSHPDRGGNQPQHF
TGCGCCAGCAGCCATCCCGACAGGGGAGGGAATCAGCCCCAGCATTTT
>.|TRBJ2-1|TRBD2|TRBV12-5
CASGFGTSYAEQFF
TGTGCTAGTGGTTTTGGGACTAGTTATGCTGAGCAGTTCTTC
>.|TRBJ2-1|.|TRBV29-1
CSVGQGSYNEQFF
TGCAGCGTTGGGCAGGGGTCCTACAATGAGCAGTTCTTC
>.|TRBJ1-3|TRBD1|TRBV6-5
CASSNTGGPGNTIYF
TGTGCCAGCAGTAACACAGGGGGCCCTGGAAACACCATATATTTT
>.|TRBJ2-7|.|TRBV29-1
CSVLGPSGESYEQYF
TGCAGCGTTTTAGGACCGTCGGGAGAAAGCTACGAGCAGTACTTC
>.|TRBJ1-2|.|TRBV7-9
CASSSAHVFNYGYTF
TGTGCCAGCAGCTCAGCCCACGTTTTTAACTATGGCTACACCTTC